This passage covers 8 T cell receptor beta chains from one sample sequenced in a study of T-cell memory formation after mild COVID-19. TCRdb independently ran MiXCR on the 5' RACE reads; one entry per CDR3 protein. Of 430,000 or so distinct CDR3 sequences listed, roughly 25% are singletons. What was sequenced was PBMCs or a T cell subset sorted from them (not recorded which). These receptors were taken from an adult woman who had mild COVID-19 (a few samples of this study predate the infection). Cell type and time point are not known.

This clonotype was detected only a few times. V gene TRBV20-1 combines with J gene TRBJ1-2, with D maybe TRBD1 (5 bases). The V gene's germline CDR1 is DFQATT and CDR2 SNEGSKA (reference sequence). The CDR3 runs to 15 residues. V lost 0 bases, J lost 5 bases, and 16 bases lay in between. CDR3 loop: CSARDPGQTFYGYTF. As DNA, the CDR3 is TGCAGTGCTAGAGATCCGGGGCAGACATTTTATGGCTACACCTTC.

The chain carries TRBV10-3 and TRBJ2-7; 15 bases line up with TRBD2. J lost 6 bases, V lost 11 bases, and 8 bases had no gene match. The CDR3 spans 14 residues. CDR1 is ENHRY, CDR2 SYGVKD, per germline. The CDR3 region has the DNA TGTGCCGCTGGACTAGCGGGAGGGCCGTTCGAGCAGTACTTC. This sequence encodes CAAGLAGGPFEQYF.

This clonotype was observed a few times. V is TRBV15 and J is TRBJ2-5, with D perhaps matching TRBD2 (6 bases). The CDR3 spans 16 residues. Germline V gene lookup returns CDR1 LNHNV and CDR2 YYDKDF (reference sequence). The ends were cut back, 5 bases at V and 1 base at J, with 17 bases in the middle. The CDR3 is CATSSRGTGRQETQYF. The CDR3 nucleotides read TGTGCCACCAGCTCCCGGGGGACGGGGCGCCAAGAGACCCAGTACTTC.

The rearrangement joins TRBV7-8 to TRBJ2-1; TRBD1 aligns across 10 bases. CDR1 is SGHVS, CDR2 FQNEAQ, per germline. V dropped 5 bases and J dropped 6; count of bases not matched to a gene: 4. The CDR3 runs to 14 residues. CDR3 loop: CASSARDRGNEQFF. CDR3 DNA: TGTGCCAGCAGCGCCCGGGACAGGGGCAATGAGCAGTTCTTC.

This clonotype has a handful of counts. This sequence joins TRBV2 and TRBJ2-7; tentative D call: TRBD1 (5 bases). Trimming pared 6 bases from V and 2 bases from J, leaving 14 bases between. This CDR3 contains 14 residues. CDR1 and CDR2 from the germline V gene are SNHLY and FYNNEI. CDR3 nucleotide sequence: TGTGCCAGCAGGCGGCAGGGTATCGCCTACGAGCAGTACTTC. This codes for CASRRQGIAYEQYF.

The chain joins TRBV6-6 to TRBJ1-1; D is undetermined. The CDR3 covers 14 residues. The V end lost 7 bases, the J end lost 6 bases, and 18 bases lay between the germline ends. Germline V gene sequence: CDR1 MNHNY, CDR2 SVGAGI (reference sequence). DNA of the CDR3: TGTGCCAGCACCTCACACCCGGGAACGGCTGAAGCTTTCTTT. Encoded protein: CASTSHPGTAEAFF.

The chain has TRBV7-8 and TRBJ2-1; the D is unclear. The V gene lost 5 bases and the J gene lost 5 bases, with 16 bases spanning the gap. Germline V CDR1 and CDR2: SGHVS, FQNEAQ. The CDR3 contains 15 residues. CDR3 DNA sequence: TGTGCCAGCAGCGAAGTACTTCCTCTGAACAATGAGCAGTTCTTC. Protein product: CASSEVLPLNNEQFF.

The chain joins TRBV2 to TRBJ1-1, with 9 bases identical to TRBD1. With 2 bases clipped from V and 0 bases from J, the junction kept 4 bases outside the gene matches. Germline V lookup: CDR1 SNHLY, CDR2 FYNNEI. The CDR3 covers 16 residues. CDR3: CASSETGTGLNTEAFF. The DNA of the CDR3 is TGTGCCAGCAGTGAAACCGGGACAGGGCTGAACACTGAAGCTTTCTTT.